A selection of T cell receptor beta chains follows, all from one sample in a study of cytotoxic CD8 clonotypes in ibrutinib-treated CLL. Using immunoSEQ multiplex PCR, the repertoire was profiled, and TCRdb retains in-frame clones only, with some absent. The data contain about 300,000 clones, approximately 79% of them singletons. The starting material was PBMCs, obtained at disease progression, from a patient treated with ibrutinib. All receptors come from a human donor with chronic lymphocytic leukemia. Both conserved end residues are part of each CDR3. D genes are given only for firm matches. Size values are once, few and many counts, or a class for expanded clones, and some rows have none.

cdr3_aa: CASSYRGRNTGELFF
cdr3_nt: TGTGCCAGCAGTTACAGGGGACGCAACACCGGGGAGCTGTTTTTT
clone_size: once
d_call: TRBD1
v_call: TRBV27
j_call: TRBJ2-2

cdr3_aa: CASSETLQGRSSYTF
cdr3_nt: TGTGCCAGCAGCGAGACATTACAGGGGCGTTCCAGCTACACCTTC
clone_size: .
d_call: TRBD1
v_call: TRBV9
j_call: TRBJ1-2

cdr3_aa: CASSIDVRAGYTF
cdr3_nt: TGTGCCAGTAGTATAGATGTCCGGGCGGGCTACACCTTC
clone_size: .
d_call: .
v_call: TRBV19
j_call: TRBJ1-2

cdr3_aa: CASSLAEKGTYEQYF
cdr3_nt: TGCGCCAGCAGCTTGGCGGAGAAAGGGACCTACGAGCAGTACTTC
clone_size: .
d_call: .
v_call: TRBV5-1
j_call: TRBJ2-7

cdr3_aa: CASSPGLPVGEQYF
cdr3_nt: TGTGCCAGCAGCCCCGGACTACCTGTGGGCGAGCAGTACTTC
clone_size: .
d_call: .
v_call: TRBV9
j_call: TRBJ2-7

cdr3_aa: CASSTALGQPFF
cdr3_nt: TGTGCCAGTAGTACAGCCCTGGGACAGCCTTTCTTT
clone_size: .
d_call: TRBD1
v_call: TRBV19
j_call: TRBJ1-1

cdr3_aa: CASSLQSDIEAFF
cdr3_nt: TGTGCCAGTAGTCTCCAGTCGGACATTGAAGCTTTCTTT
clone_size: .
d_call: .
v_call: TRBV19
j_call: TRBJ1-1

cdr3_aa: CASSLALAGANTGELFF
cdr3_nt: TGTGCCAGCAGCTTAGCACTAGCGGGGGCGAACACCGGGGAGCTGTTTTTT
clone_size: .
d_call: TRBD2
v_call: TRBV11-3
j_call: TRBJ2-2

cdr3_aa: CANNSKYSNQPQHF
cdr3_nt: TGTGCCAACAATTCCAAATATAGCAATCAGCCCCAGCATTTT
clone_size: .
d_call: .
v_call: TRBV10-3
j_call: TRBJ1-5

cdr3_aa: CASSRTGPPYEQYF
cdr3_nt: TGTGCCAGCAGCCGGACAGGACCTCCCTACGAGCAGTACTTC
clone_size: .
d_call: TRBD1
v_call: TRBV5-5
j_call: TRBJ2-7

cdr3_aa: CASSPGQPYEQYF
cdr3_nt: TGTGCCAGCAGCCCCGGACAGCCCTACGAGCAGTACTTC
clone_size: few
d_call: .
v_call: TRBV7-3
j_call: TRBJ2-7

cdr3_aa: CASSITGLAGANTGELFF
cdr3_nt: TGTGCCAGTAGTATCACCGGACTAGCGGGCGCGAACACCGGGGAGCTGTTTTTT
clone_size: once
d_call: TRBD2
v_call: TRBV19
j_call: TRBJ2-2

cdr3_aa: CASRAGTLVNQPQHF
cdr3_nt: TGTGCCAGCAGAGCTGGCACCTTGGTCAATCAGCCCCAGCATTTT
clone_size: .
d_call: .
v_call: TRBV6-1
j_call: TRBJ1-5

cdr3_aa: CASSLGSYGYTF
cdr3_nt: TGTGCCAGCAGCTTAGGCAGCTATGGCTACACCTTC
clone_size: many
d_call: .
v_call: TRBV7-9
j_call: TRBJ1-2

cdr3_aa: CASSSDRGYEQYF
cdr3_nt: TGTGCCAGCAGCTCCGACAGGGGATACGAGCAGTACTTC
clone_size: .
d_call: TRBD1
v_call: TRBV7-3
j_call: TRBJ2-7

cdr3_aa: CASSLGGGPETQYF
cdr3_nt: TGTGCCAGCAGCTTAGGTGGGGGGCCAGAGACCCAGTACTTC
clone_size: .
d_call: .
v_call: TRBV7-3
j_call: TRBJ2-5

cdr3_aa: CASRGQGAYEQYF
cdr3_nt: TGTGCCAGCAGGGGACAGGGGGCCTACGAGCAGTACTTC
clone_size: .
d_call: TRBD1
v_call: TRBV27
j_call: TRBJ2-7